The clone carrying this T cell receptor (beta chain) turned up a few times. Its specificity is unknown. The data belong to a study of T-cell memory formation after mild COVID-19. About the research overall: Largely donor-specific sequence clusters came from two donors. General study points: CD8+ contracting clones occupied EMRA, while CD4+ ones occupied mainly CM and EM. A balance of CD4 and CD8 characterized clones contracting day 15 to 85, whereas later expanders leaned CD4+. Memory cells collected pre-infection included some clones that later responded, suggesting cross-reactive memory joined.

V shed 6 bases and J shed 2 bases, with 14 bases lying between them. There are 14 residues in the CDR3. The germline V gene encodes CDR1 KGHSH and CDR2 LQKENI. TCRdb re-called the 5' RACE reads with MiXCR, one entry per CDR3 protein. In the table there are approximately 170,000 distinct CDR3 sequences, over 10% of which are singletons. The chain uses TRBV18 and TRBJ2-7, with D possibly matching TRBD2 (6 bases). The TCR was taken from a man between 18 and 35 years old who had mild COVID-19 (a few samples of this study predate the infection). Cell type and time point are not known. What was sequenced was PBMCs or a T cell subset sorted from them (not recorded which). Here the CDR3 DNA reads TGTGCCAGCTCGGCGGTGGGGGGTACCTACGAGCAGTACTTC. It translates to CASSAVGGTYEQYF.